This T cell receptor (beta chain) came from a study of blood T cells in healthy people across ages. Study summary: About one barcoded beta molecule per two T cells was captured by template switching.

The CDR3 loop spans 18 amino acids. V was trimmed by 1 base and J by 0 bases, leaving 13 bases between them. Germline lookup yields CDR1 MNHEY and CDR2 SMNVEV (reference sequence). Comment on this clonotype: The antigen is unknown.

General study points: Both higher diversity and more naive CD4+ cells marked long-lived donors when set against aged donors. Researchers judged that diversity estimates from one million T cells fell short of true values. Strongly correlated with naive T cell percentage was TCR beta diversity.

It was with a sample-barcoded 5' primer and a J-beta primer mix that a second PCR of about 7 to 12 cycles was run. A single record per CDR3 protein comes from TCRdb applying MiXCR to the 5' RACE reads. Of more than 1 million distinct CDR3 sequences listed, over 35% are singletons. V gene TRBV27 combines with J gene TRBJ1-6; no definite D call. Sequenced sample: blood. This sequence originates from a woman in her fifties or sixties in good health. CDR3 coding DNA: TGTGCCAGCAGTTTATATGGCCCGAGGAGCTCCTATAATTCACCCCTCCACTTT. This translates into CASSLYGPRSSYNSPLHF.